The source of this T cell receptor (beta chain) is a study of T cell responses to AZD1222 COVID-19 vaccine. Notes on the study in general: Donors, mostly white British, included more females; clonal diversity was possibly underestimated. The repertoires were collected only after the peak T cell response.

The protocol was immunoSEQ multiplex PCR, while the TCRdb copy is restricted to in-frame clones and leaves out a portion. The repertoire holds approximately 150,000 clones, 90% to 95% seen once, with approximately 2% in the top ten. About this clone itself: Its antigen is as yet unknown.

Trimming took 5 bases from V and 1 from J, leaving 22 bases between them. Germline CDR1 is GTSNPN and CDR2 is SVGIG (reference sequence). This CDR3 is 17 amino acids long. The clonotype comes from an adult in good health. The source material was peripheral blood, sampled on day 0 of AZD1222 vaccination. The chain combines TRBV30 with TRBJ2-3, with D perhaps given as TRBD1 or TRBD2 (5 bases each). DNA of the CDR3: TGTGCCTGGTGGACTGGCCGGGCTATAGGGGGCACAGATACGCAGTATTTT. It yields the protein CAWWTGRAIGGTDTQYF. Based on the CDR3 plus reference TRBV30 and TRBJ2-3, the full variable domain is SQTIHQWPATLVQPVGSPLSLECTVEGTSNPNLYWYRQAAGRGLQLLFYSVGIGQISSEVPQNLSASRPQDRQFILSSKKLLLSDSGFYLCAWWTGRAIGGTDTQYFGPGTRLTVL.